This T cell receptor (beta chain) was obtained from a study of OX40 agonist ivuxolimab in advanced cancers. Produced via immunoSEQ multiplex PCR; TCRdb's table is partial and in-frame only. The table includes approximately 100,000 clones, 90% detected once. This clone was seen just once. Looked up from germline, CDR1 is SEHNR and CDR2 is FQNEAQ (reference sequence). This CDR3 is 13 amino acids long. The V gene lost 10 bases and the J gene lost 0 bases, with 10 bases spanning the gap. The sequencing here drew on CD4+ or CD8+ T cells sorted from blood, taken in a trial of the OX40 agonist ivuxolimab. The TCR was taken from an adult with an advanced solid tumor such as melanoma, head and neck, liver or kidney cancer. The chain has TRBV7-9 and TRBJ2-1; D tentatively fits TRBD1 or TRBD2 (5 bases each). CDR3 in DNA: TGTGCCAACGAGGGGAGCTCCTACAATGAGCAGTTCTTC. The encoded protein is CANEGSSYNEQFF. Filled out from reference TRBV7-9 and TRBJ2-1, the complete variable domain reads DTGVSQNPRHKITKRGQNVTFRCDPISEHNRLYWYRQTLGQGPEFLTYFQNEAQLEKSRLLSDRFSAERPKGSFSTLEIQRTEQGDSAMYLCANEGSSYNEQFFGPGTRLTVL.